These 26 T cell receptor beta chains were all obtained from the same sample, sequenced in a study of blood T cell repertoires in COVID-19. Generated by immunoSEQ multiplex PCR, the TCRdb table keeps only in-frame clones and is missing some. The sample has 150,000 to 200,000 clones, about 83% seen once. Sequencing was done on a sample of peripheral blood. Receptor source: a woman in her late teens or twenties who had recovered from COVID-19.

The chain's CDR3 is CASSVSLAGDSYEQYV. In DNA, the CDR3 is TGTGCCAGCAGCGTTTCACTAGCGGGAGATTCCTACGAGCAGTACGTC. This chain connects TRBV2 to TRBJ2-7; the match to TRBD2 covers 11 bases. CDR3 size: 16 residues. The trim removed 6 bases at V and 1 base at J, leaving 8 bases unmatched. Germline CDR1 reads SNHLY; CDR2 reads FYNNEI.

In DNA form, the CDR3 reads TGTGCCAGCAGCCCCCGACTAGGTGGATCAGATACGCAGTATTTT. It yields the protein CASSPRLGGSDTQYF. The chain uses TRBV5-4 and TRBJ2-3; a weak D match, TRBD2 (6 bases). Germline CDR1 reads SGHNT; CDR2 reads YYREEE (reference sequence). The V end lost 4 bases, the J end lost 4 bases, and 16 bases lay between the germline ends. The CDR3 consists of 15 residues.

The V and J genes are TRBV7-7 and TRBJ2-3, with a tentative D call TRBD1 (7 bases). The CDR3 is 16 residues long. The germline gives CDR1 SSHAT, CDR2 FNYEAQ (reference sequence). The V gene lost 5 bases and the J gene lost 1 base, with 16 bases spanning the gap. CDR3 protein: CASSPQIRGGTDTQYF. In DNA form, the CDR3 reads TGTGCCAGCAGCCCCCAAATCAGGGGGGGCACAGATACGCAGTATTTT.

The chain combines TRBV18 with TRBJ2-2, with unresolved D. Between the trimmed V and J ends, which lost 3 bases and 7 bases, there was a span of 3 bases. CDR3 length: 11 amino acids. In germline, CDR1 is KGHSH, CDR2 LQKENI. CDR3 residues: CASSPSGELFF. CDR3 coding DNA: TGTGCCAGCTCACCGAGCGGGGAGCTGTTTTTT.

The chain uses TRBV5-4 and TRBJ1-1, with 7 bases identical to TRBD1. Germline trimming cut 4 bases from V and 1 base from J; bases unmatched to any gene: 4. The CDR3 has 14 amino acids. The germline V gene has CDR1 SGHNT and CDR2 YYREEE (reference sequence). The CDR3: CASSGRTGNTEAFF. The CDR3 DNA sequence: TGTGCCAGCAGCGGGAGGACAGGGAACACTGAAGCTTTCTTT.

J is TRBJ2-7 and V is TRBV29-1; 9 nucleotides align to TRBD1. The germline CDR1 and CDR2 sequences are SQVTM and ANQGSEA. This CDR3 region has 12 residues. Trimming at V came to 7 bases and at J to 4 bases, leaving 5 bases not matched to a gene. In nucleotides, the CDR3 is TGCAGCGCAGGGACAGGGATTTACGAGCAGTACTTC. Its translation: CSAGTGIYEQYF.

This rearrangement joins TRBV5-1 to TRBJ2-7, with 12 bases that match TRBD2. The V gene end was trimmed by 3 bases and the J gene end by 7 bases; junction bases not matched to a gene: 5. This CDR3 comprises 14 residues. The germline V gene has CDR1 SGHRS and CDR2 YFSETQ. The CDR3 is CASSWTSGTGEQYV. CDR3 bases: TGCGCCAGCAGCTGGACTAGCGGGACGGGTGAGCAGTACGTC.

The V call is TRBV30, the J call TRBJ2-3; 10 positions agree with TRBD2. Trimming took 1 base from V and 4 from J; bases not matched to a gene: 8. CDR3 length: 16 residues. Germline lookup yields CDR1 GTSNPN and CDR2 SVGIG (reference sequence). The CDR3 DNA follows: TGTGCCTGGAGTGCGACGAGCGGGAGGGCTTCAGATACGCAGTATTTT. Residues: CAWSATSGRASDTQYF.

J is TRBJ2-1 and V is TRBV5-4; D ambiguous. This CDR3 has 15 residues. CDR1 is SGHNT, CDR2 YYREEE, per germline (reference sequence). Trimming pared 0 bases from V and 0 bases from J, leaving 7 bases between. The CDR3 protein is CASSLGYGSYNEQFF. Here the CDR3 DNA reads TGTGCCAGCAGCTTGGGTTACGGCTCCTACAATGAGCAGTTCTTC. The whole variable domain, filled in from reference TRBV5-4 and TRBJ2-1, reads ETGVTQSPTHLIKTRGQQVTLRCSSQSGHNTVSWYQQALGQGPQFIFQYYREEENGRGNFPPRFSGLQFPNYSSELNVNALELDDSALYLCASSLGYGSYNEQFFGPGTRLTVL.

The rearrangement joins TRBV4-1 to TRBJ1-6; 7 bases map to TRBD1. CDR3 size: 16 residues. With 2 bases clipped from V and 5 bases from J, the junction kept 6 bases outside the gene matches. The germline CDR1 and CDR2 sequences are MGHRA and YSYEKL. The CDR3 spells CASSQRLGQNNSPLHF. The CDR3 region has the DNA TGCGCCAGCAGCCAAAGGTTGGGACAGAATAATTCACCCCTCCACTTT.

The table lists this clone with a few counts. The V gene is TRBV19, the J gene TRBJ1-5; possibly TRBD1 for D (5 bases). The CDR3 is 14 amino acids. Trimming removed 6 bases at V and 5 bases at J, with 14 bases between. CDR1 is LNHDA, CDR2 SQIVND, per germline (reference sequence). CDR3 loop: CASRPRQPDQPQHF. The CDR3 region has the DNA TGTGCCAGTAGACCTAGACAGCCCGATCAGCCCCAGCATTTT.

The J gene is TRBJ1-1, the V gene TRBV29-1; 9 nucleotides line up with TRBD1. V dropped 3 bases and J dropped 1; count of bases not matched to a gene: 3. This CDR3 is 14 amino acids long. The germline V gene has CDR1 SQVTM and CDR2 ANQGSEA. CDR3 nucleotide sequence: TGCAGCGTTGACTTGGGACAGGGGAACACTGAAGCTTTCTTT. Its protein is CSVDLGQGNTEAFF.

This chain connects TRBV10-3 to TRBJ2-7; D is undetermined. CDR1 is ENHRY, CDR2 SYGVKD, per germline. V was trimmed by 3 bases and J by 4 bases, leaving 4 bases between them. This CDR3 region has 11 residues. The CDR3 sequence is CAISDSYEQYF. CDR3 sequence (DNA): TGTGCCATCAGTGACAGTTACGAGCAGTACTTC.

The V gene is TRBV24-1, the J gene TRBJ2-1; 10 bases align to TRBD2. Germline CDR1 and CDR2: KGHDR and SFDVKD. The CDR3 contains 14 residues. The V and J ends lost 5 bases and 10 bases, in that order; junction bases with no gene match: 7. CDR3 DNA sequence: TGTGCCACCAGTGCCGGACTGACTAGCGGGGAGCAGTTCTTC. Residues: CATSAGLTSGEQFF.

The chain uses TRBV2 and TRBJ2-7; 9 bases agree with TRBD2. The V gene's germline CDR1 is SNHLY and CDR2 FYNNEI. Losses at the gene ends were 7 bases for V and 1 base for J; bases not matched to a gene: 8. The CDR3 consists of 15 residues. CDR3 residues: CASTLSGGLSYEQYF. The CDR3 region has the DNA TGTGCCAGCACCCTAAGCGGGGGGCTTTCCTACGAGCAGTACTTC. Full variable domain (rest looked up from reference TRBV2 and TRBJ2-7): EPEVTQTPSHQVTQMGQEVILRCVPISNHLYFYWYRQILGQKVEFLVSFYNNEISEKSEIFDDQFSVERPDGSNFTLKIRSTKLEDSAMYFCASTLSGGLSYEQYFGPGTRLTVT.

The chain carries TRBV6-2 or TRBV6-3 and TRBJ1-2; D may be TRBD1 (5 bases). Trimming shortened V by 0 bases and J by 5 bases, and 13 bases separated the two germline ends. CDR1 and CDR2 from the germline V gene are MNHEY and SVGEGT. The CDR3 spans 15 residues. Here the CDR3 reads CASSYSKAGRYGYTF. The DNA for the CDR3 is TGTGCCAGCAGTTACTCGAAGGCAGGGAGGTATGGCTACACCTTC.

The J gene is TRBJ1-4, the V gene TRBV7-9; 7 bases are a match to TRBD1. V lost 2 bases and J lost 7; bases outside the gene matches: 7. The germline V gene has CDR1 SEHNR and CDR2 FQNEAQ (reference sequence). The CDR3 length is 15 residues. CDR3: CASSLYGRGFEKLFF. CDR3 coding DNA: TGTGCCAGCAGCTTATACGGCAGGGGGTTTGAAAAACTGTTTTTT.

The chain couples TRBV7-2 to TRBJ1-6; D not certain. The germline V gene encodes CDR1 SGHTA and CDR2 FQGNSA. V lost 0 bases and J 9 bases, leaving 12 bases between the germline ends. This CDR3 has 15 amino acids. CDR3 residues: CASSLASRGGSPLHF. The CDR3 DNA follows: TGTGCCAGCAGCTTAGCATCCCGAGGTGGTTCACCCCTCCACTTT.

The chain uses TRBV27 and TRBJ2-6; no definite D call. This CDR3 has 14 amino acids. The ends were cut back, 4 bases at V and 1 base at J, with 5 bases in the middle. CDR1 MNHEY and CDR2 SMNVEV come from the germline V gene (reference sequence). The CDR3 region is CASSSRSGANVLTF. The CDR3 nucleotides are TGTGCCAGCAGTTCCAGGTCTGGGGCCAACGTCCTGACTTTC.

V usage is TRBV24-1 and J usage is TRBJ2-3; TRBD1 agrees at 7 bases. V trimming: 4 bases; J trimming: 3 bases; junction bases outside the gene matches: 3. Germline V gene data show CDR1 as KGHDR and CDR2 as SFDVKD. The CDR3 extends over 14 amino acids. The chain's CDR3 is CATSDPTGTDTQYF. The CDR3 DNA is TGTGCCACCAGTGACCCGACAGGGACAGATACGCAGTATTTT.

The V and J genes are TRBV28 and TRBJ2-2; 9 bases match TRBD1. The CDR3 loop spans 18 amino acids. Trimming cost V 6 bases and J 0 bases; bases outside gene matches: 11. Germline CDR1 and CDR2: MDHEN and SYDVKM. In nucleotides, the CDR3 is TGTGCCAGCAGCCTACAGGGGGCCATCTTGCCGAACACCGGGGAGCTGTTTTTT. This codes for CASSLQGAILPNTGELFF.

J is TRBJ2-7 and V is TRBV2; 7 bases align to TRBD1. This CDR3 spans 12 amino acids. Germline-derived CDR1 and CDR2 are SNHLY and FYNNEI. V was pared by 5 bases and J by 4 bases, with 2 bases of the junction left unmatched. This CDR3 reads CASSLQGYEQYV. DNA of the CDR3: TGTGCCAGCAGTCTACAGGGGTACGAGCAGTACGTC.

The rearrangement links TRBV7-2 to TRBJ2-7, with TRBD1 matching 9 bases. This CDR3 region has 14 residues. In germline, CDR1 is SGHTA, CDR2 FQGNSA. Trimming removed 6 bases from V and 5 bases from J; junction bases left unmatched: 8. CDR3 sequence (DNA): TGTGCCAGCAGTGGGGGGACAGGGTACCACGAGCAGTACTTC. This sequence encodes CASSGGTGYHEQYF.

The CDR3 DNA reads TGTGCCAGCAGCCTTTGGGCGGGAGTTCAAGATACGCAGTATTTT. Translated: CASSLWAGVQDTQYF. The chain combines TRBV5-4 with TRBJ2-3, with 7 bases that match TRBD2. The CDR3 is made up of 15 amino acids. V lost 4 bases, J lost 5 bases, and 10 bases stayed unmatched. CDR1 is SGHNT and CDR2 is YYREEE in the germline V gene (reference sequence).

The rearrangement joins TRBV7-2 to TRBJ1-5, with a possible D match to TRBD1 (5 bases). V dropped 2 bases and J dropped 3 bases, with 8 bases sitting between them. This CDR3 has 14 amino acids. Germline loops: CDR1 SGHTA, CDR2 FQGNSA. In nucleotides, the CDR3 is TGTGCCAGCAGCTTATGGGGCCCCAATCAGCCCCAGCATTTT. Its protein product is CASSLWGPNQPQHF.

CDR3 protein: CASSEDRDRLFYGYTF. CDR3 coding DNA: TGTGCCAGCAGTGAGGACCGGGACAGGTTATTCTATGGCTACACCTTC. J is TRBJ1-2 and V is TRBV6-4, with 8 bases lining up with TRBD1. V dropped 3 bases and J dropped 4; count of bases not matched to a gene: 10. The CDR3 extends over 16 amino acids. Germline V gene data show CDR1 as MRHNA and CDR2 as SNTAGT.